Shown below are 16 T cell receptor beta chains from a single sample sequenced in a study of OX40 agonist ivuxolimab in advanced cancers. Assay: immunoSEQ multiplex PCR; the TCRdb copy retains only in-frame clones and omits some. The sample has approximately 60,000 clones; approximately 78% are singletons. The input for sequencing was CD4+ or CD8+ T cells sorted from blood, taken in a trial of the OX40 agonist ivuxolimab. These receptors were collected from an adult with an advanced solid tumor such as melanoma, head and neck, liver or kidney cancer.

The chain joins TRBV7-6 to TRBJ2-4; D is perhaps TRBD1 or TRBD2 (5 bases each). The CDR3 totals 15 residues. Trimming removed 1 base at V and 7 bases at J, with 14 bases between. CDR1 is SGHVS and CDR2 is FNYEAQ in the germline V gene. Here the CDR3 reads CASSLGGTPGNIQYF. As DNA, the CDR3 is TGTGCCAGCAGCTTAGGAGGGACCCCAGGGAACATTCAGTACTTC.

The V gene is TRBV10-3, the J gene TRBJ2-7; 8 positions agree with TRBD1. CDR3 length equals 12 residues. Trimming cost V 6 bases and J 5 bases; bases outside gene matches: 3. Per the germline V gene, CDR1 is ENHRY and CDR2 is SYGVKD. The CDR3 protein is CAIRQGGHEQYF. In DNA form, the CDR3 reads TGTGCCATCAGACAGGGGGGCCACGAGCAGTACTTC.

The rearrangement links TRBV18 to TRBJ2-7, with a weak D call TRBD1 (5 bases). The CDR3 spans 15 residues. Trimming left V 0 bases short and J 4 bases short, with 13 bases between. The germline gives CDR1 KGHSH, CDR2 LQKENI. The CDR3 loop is CASSPPETAYYEQYF. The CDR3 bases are TGTGCCAGCTCACCACCGGAGACAGCCTATTACGAGCAGTACTTC.

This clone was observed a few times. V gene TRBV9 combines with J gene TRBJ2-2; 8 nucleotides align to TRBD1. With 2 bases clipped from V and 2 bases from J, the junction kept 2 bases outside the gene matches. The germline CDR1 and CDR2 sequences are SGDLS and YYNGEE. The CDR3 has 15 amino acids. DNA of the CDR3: TGTGCCAGCAGCGTGGGACAGGTAAACACCGGGGAGCTGTTTTTT. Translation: CASSVGQVNTGELFF.

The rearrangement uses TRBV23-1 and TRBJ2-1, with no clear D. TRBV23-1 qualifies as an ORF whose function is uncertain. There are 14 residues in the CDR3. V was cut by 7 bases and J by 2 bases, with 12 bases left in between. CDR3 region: CASIGGSTYNEQFF. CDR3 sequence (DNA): TGCGCCAGCATCGGTGGGTCTACCTACAATGAGCAGTTCTTC.

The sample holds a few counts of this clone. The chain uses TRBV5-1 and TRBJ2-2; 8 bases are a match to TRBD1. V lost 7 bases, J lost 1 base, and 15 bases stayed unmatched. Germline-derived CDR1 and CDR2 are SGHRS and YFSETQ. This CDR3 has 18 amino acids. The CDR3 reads CASRIGQGLSLNTGELFF. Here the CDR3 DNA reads TGCGCCAGCCGAATTGGACAGGGCCTCTCGTTGAACACCGGGGAGCTGTTTTTT. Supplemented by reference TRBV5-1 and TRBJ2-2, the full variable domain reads KAGVTQTPRYLIKTRGQQVTLSCSPISGHRSVSWYQQTPGQGLQFLFEYFSETQRNKGNFPGRFSGRQFSNSRSEMNVSTLELGDSALYLCASRIGQGLSLNTGELFFGEGSRLTVL.

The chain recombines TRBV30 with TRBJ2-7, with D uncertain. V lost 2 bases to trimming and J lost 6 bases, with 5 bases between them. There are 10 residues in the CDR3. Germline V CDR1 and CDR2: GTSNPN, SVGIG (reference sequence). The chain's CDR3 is CAWSSGEQYF. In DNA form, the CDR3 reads TGTGCCTGGAGTTCCGGCGAGCAGTACTTC.

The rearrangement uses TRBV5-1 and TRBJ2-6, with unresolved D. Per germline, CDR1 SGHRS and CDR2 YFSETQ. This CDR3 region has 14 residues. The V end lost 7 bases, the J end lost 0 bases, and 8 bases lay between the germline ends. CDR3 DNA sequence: TGCGCCAGCGGAAGTCTCTCTGGGGCCAACGTCCTGACTTTC. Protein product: CASGSLSGANVLTF.

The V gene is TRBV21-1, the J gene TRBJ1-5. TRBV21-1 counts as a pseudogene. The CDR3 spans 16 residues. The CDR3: CASSKREGADNQPQHF. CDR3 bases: TGTGCCAGCAGCAAAAGGGAGGGGGCGGACAATCAGCCCCAGCATTTT.

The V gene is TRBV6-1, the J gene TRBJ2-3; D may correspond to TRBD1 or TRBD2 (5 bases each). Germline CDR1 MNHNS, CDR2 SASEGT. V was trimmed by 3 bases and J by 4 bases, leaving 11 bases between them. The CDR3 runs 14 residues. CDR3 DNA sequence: TGTGCCAGCAGTGAGTATCCGGGGCCAGATACGCAGTATTTT. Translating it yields CASSEYPGPDTQYF.

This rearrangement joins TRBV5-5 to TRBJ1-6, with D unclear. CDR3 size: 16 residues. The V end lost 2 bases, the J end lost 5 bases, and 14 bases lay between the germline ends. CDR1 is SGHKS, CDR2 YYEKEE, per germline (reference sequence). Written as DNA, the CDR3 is TGTGCCAGCAGCTTTGCGTTCTCGGTGGATAATTCACCCCTCCACTTT. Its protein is CASSFAFSVDNSPLHF.

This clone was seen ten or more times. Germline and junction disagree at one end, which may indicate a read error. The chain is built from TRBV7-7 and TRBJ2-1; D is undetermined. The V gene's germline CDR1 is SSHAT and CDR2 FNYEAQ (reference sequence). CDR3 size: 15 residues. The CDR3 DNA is TGTGCTAGCAGCTTAGGTCCCGGTCGGCACAATGAGCAGTTCTTC. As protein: CASSLGPGRHNEQFF.

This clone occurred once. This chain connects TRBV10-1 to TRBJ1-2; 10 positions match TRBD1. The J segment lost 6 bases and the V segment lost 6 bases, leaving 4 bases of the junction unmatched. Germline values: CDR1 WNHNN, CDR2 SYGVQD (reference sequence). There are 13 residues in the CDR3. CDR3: CASSRDRGDGYTF. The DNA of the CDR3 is TGCGCCAGCAGCCGGGACAGGGGTGATGGCTACACCTTC.

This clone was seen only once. The CDR3 loop is CASSLSDGQETQYF. In DNA, the CDR3 is TGTGCCAGCAGCTTATCTGACGGACAAGAGACCCAGTACTTC. The chain has TRBV7-2 and TRBJ2-5; D is uncertain. The CDR3 has 14 residues. Trimming stripped 2 bases from V and 2 bases from J, with 9 bases between. Germline loops: CDR1 SGHTA, CDR2 FQGNSA.

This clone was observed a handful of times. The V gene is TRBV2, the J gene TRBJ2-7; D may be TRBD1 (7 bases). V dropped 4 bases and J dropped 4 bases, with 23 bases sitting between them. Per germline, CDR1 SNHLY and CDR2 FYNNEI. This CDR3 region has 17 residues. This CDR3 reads CASSVERRGQGGYEQYF. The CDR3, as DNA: TGTGCCAGCAGTGTGGAACGGAGGGGGCAAGGGGGGTACGAGCAGTACTTC.

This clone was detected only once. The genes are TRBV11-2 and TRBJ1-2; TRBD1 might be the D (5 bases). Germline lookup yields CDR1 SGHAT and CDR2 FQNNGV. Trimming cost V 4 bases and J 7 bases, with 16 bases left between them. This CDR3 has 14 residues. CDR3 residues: CASSSDKGVGGYTF. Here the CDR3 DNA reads TGTGCCAGCAGCTCGGACAAGGGAGTGGGTGGCTACACCTTC.